Shown below are 7 T cell receptor beta chains from a single sample sequenced in a study of TIL therapy for anti-PD-1-resistant metastatic lung cancer. This sample's time point: pre-treatment sample, taken before nivolumab and TIL therapy. Sequencing used immunoSEQ v3. The table came from immunoSEQ multiplex PCR; TCRdb's copy has only in-frame clones and leaves some out. The sample lists approximately 50,000 clones; 65% to 80% were seen once. Source: blood, taken at baseline. The receptors here all came from a man in his 70s with non-small cell lung cancer.

The gene calls are TRBV10-3 and TRBJ2-1; D not resolved. Trimming removed 3 bases at V and 10 bases at J, with 7 bases between. This CDR3 is built from 11 residues. Per the germline V gene, CDR1 is ENHRY and CDR2 is SYGVKD. The CDR3 DNA follows: TGTGCCATCAGTGACTATGAGGAGCAGTTCTTC. It specifies CAISDYEEQFF.

This clone was seen more than once but under ten times. The gene calls are TRBV16 and TRBJ2-2; D remains unclear. Trimming left V 0 bases short and J 4 bases short, with 9 bases between. The CDR3 totals 15 residues. Per germline, CDR1 KGHSY and CDR2 FQNENV. CDR3 amino acids: CASSQSPQFTGELFF. The CDR3 nucleotides read TGTGCCAGCAGCCAATCCCCCCAATTCACCGGGGAGCTGTTTTTT. The complete variable domain, with remaining parts taken from reference TRBV16 and TRBJ2-2, reads GEEVAQTPKHLVRGEGQKAKLYCAPIKGHSYVFWYQQVLKNEFKFLISFQNENVFDETGMPKERFSAKCLPNSPCSLEIQATKLEDSAVYFCASSQSPQFTGELFFGEGSRLTVL.

The chain carries TRBV19 and TRBJ2-7, with TRBD2 matching 10 bases. The germline gives CDR1 LNHDA, CDR2 SQIVND (reference sequence). The CDR3 totals 17 residues. The V and J ends lost 1 base and 4 bases, in that order; junction bases with no gene match: 10. CDR3 residues: CASSIASGSSFPYEQYF. The CDR3 coding sequence is TGTGCCAGTAGTATAGCTAGCGGGAGTTCCTTTCCTTACGAGCAGTACTTC.

This clone was observed a single time. The chain employs TRBV4-1 and TRBJ2-5; D may be TRBD1 (6 bases). Deletions cut 5 bases from V and 5 bases from J, with 15 bases between. CDR1 MGHRA and CDR2 YSYEKL come from the germline V gene. The CDR3 sequence is 14 residues long. The CDR3 region has the DNA TGCGCCAGCAGCAAGACAGGCCTTCGGGAGACCCAGTACTTC. It encodes CASSKTGLRETQYF.

This chain connects TRBV6-4 to TRBJ2-7; TRBD1 aligns across 9 bases. Germline assignment: CDR1 MRHNA and CDR2 SNTAGT. The CDR3 totals 15 residues. The ends lost 2 bases at V and 3 bases at J; junction bases unmatched: 5. Written as DNA, the CDR3 is TGTGCCAGCAGTGACAAAGACAGGGGGAACTACGAGCAGTACTTC. Protein sequence: CASSDKDRGNYEQYF.

The CDR3 DNA reads TGTGCCAGCAGCCGACGGGGTGTTGGGGCCAACGTCCTGACTTTC. Translation: CASSRRGVGANVLTF. The chain uses TRBV11-2 and TRBJ2-6; the D gene is possibly TRBD2 (5 bases). Trimming stripped 5 bases from V and 3 bases from J, with 11 bases between. CDR1 and CDR2 from the germline V gene are SGHAT and FQNNGV. The CDR3 covers 15 residues.

The gene calls are TRBV28 and TRBJ2-2; D may be TRBD2 (5 bases). Germline-derived CDR1 and CDR2 are MDHEN and SYDVKM. There are 18 residues in the CDR3. Deletions cut 7 bases from V and 0 bases from J, with 21 bases between. The CDR3 is CASNPTQGRRTNTGELFF. The CDR3 region has the DNA TGTGCCAGCAACCCAACCCAAGGGAGACGGACGAACACCGGGGAGCTGTTTTTT.